Presented here are 9 T cell receptor beta chains from one specimen sequenced in a study of T cells in Graves' hyperthyroidism and ophthalmopathy. RNA transcripts were the template for amplifying TCR beta CDR3 regions. The HTBI set primed first-round TCR CDR3 RT-PCR. TCRdb independently ran MiXCR on the multiplex PCR reads; one entry per CDR3 protein. The table shows a few hundred thousand distinct CDR3 sequences, with about 15% occurring only once. The source material was blood. The source of these receptors is a woman aged 18-29 years with Graves' ophthalmopathy.

V and J are TRBV28 and TRBJ1-5; D is perhaps TRBD1 (5 bases). The CDR3 length is 12 residues. Trimming removed 6 bases from V and 5 bases from J, with 8 bases in between. Germline CDR1 is MDHEN and CDR2 is SYDVKM. DNA for the CDR3: TGTGCCAGCAGCTCGGGACATCAGCCCCAGCATTTT. Protein: CASSSGHQPQHF.

This clonotype was recorded at least ten times. The V call is TRBV11-1, the J call TRBJ1-1; D is perhaps TRBD1 (6 bases). CDR3 length: 16 amino acids. The V end lost 6 bases, the J end lost 0 bases, and 17 bases lay between the germline ends. CDR1 SGHAT and CDR2 FQDESV come from the germline V gene (reference sequence). The CDR3: CASRRTTGGMNTEAFF. DNA of the CDR3: TGTGCCAGCAGAAGAACAACCGGGGGCATGAACACTGAAGCTTTCTTT. Full variable domain (rest looked up from reference TRBV11-1 and TRBJ1-1): EAEVAQSPRYKITEKSQAVAFWCDPISGHATLYWYRQILGQGPELLVQFQDESVVDDSQLPKDRFSAERLKGVDSTLKIQPAELGDSAMYLCASRRTTGGMNTEAFFGQGTRLTVV.

This clonotype came up many times. The rearrangement joins TRBV12-3 or TRBV12-4 to TRBJ2-5; D call uncertain. The CDR3 runs to 13 residues. The V end lost 6 bases, the J end lost 2 bases, and 10 bases lay between the germline ends. The CDR3 here is CASRSLGQETQYF. CDR3 sequence (DNA): TGTGCCAGCAGGTCCTTGGGGCAAGAGACCCAGTACTTC.

The table lists this clonotype with a few counts. V gene TRBV19 combines with J gene TRBJ2-3; 9 nucleotides agree with TRBD2. Germline V gene data show CDR1 as LNHDA and CDR2 as SQIVND (reference sequence). Germline trimming cut 5 bases from V and 5 bases from J; bases unmatched to any gene: 8. The CDR3 length is 15 residues. CDR3 nucleotides: TGTGCCAGTAGTCCCTTAGCGGGGGAGGGAGATACGCAGTATTTT. It yields the protein CASSPLAGEGDTQYF.

This clonotype showed up many times. This chain uses TRBV7-2 with TRBJ2-1; a weak D match, TRBD2 (5 bases). The V and J ends lost 2 bases and 7 bases respectively, with 9 bases between them. Germline-derived CDR1 and CDR2 are SGHTA and FQGNSA. The CDR3 has 13 amino acids. The DNA of the CDR3 is TGTGCCAGCAGCTTAATGAGGGCTAATGAGCAGTTCTTC. Amino acids: CASSLMRANEQFF.

This clonotype was detected ten times or more. The rearrangement joins TRBV28 to TRBJ2-3; 7 nucleotides align to TRBD2. The CDR3 runs to 16 residues. The V gene's germline CDR1 is MDHEN and CDR2 SYDVKM. Trimming removed 6 bases from V and 2 bases from J; junction bases left unmatched: 11. The CDR3 bases are TGTGCCAGCAGCTCTAGCGGAGCAGGGCACACAGATACGCAGTATTTT. Amino acid sequence: CASSSSGAGHTDTQYF.

This sequence joins TRBV7-2 and TRBJ1-2; tentative D call: TRBD1 (6 bases). The V end lost 1 base, the J end lost 8 bases, and 17 bases lay between the germline ends. This CDR3 has 15 residues. Germline lookup yields CDR1 SGHTA and CDR2 FQGNSA. CDR3 DNA sequence: TGTGCCAGCAGCTTAGAGCGTGGGGGGCAGGGAGGCTACACCTTC. It is translated as CASSLERGGQGGYTF.

This clonotype has more than one count but fewer than ten. This chain connects TRBV2 to TRBJ1-1, with 7 bases fitting TRBD1. There are 15 residues in the CDR3. The J segment lost 3 bases and the V segment lost 6 bases, leaving 10 bases of the junction unmatched. Germline CDR1 reads SNHLY; CDR2 reads FYNNEI. This CDR3 reads CASRLTGAGDTEAFF. CDR3 nucleotides: TGTGCCAGCAGGCTCACAGGGGCCGGGGACACTGAAGCTTTCTTT.

Remarks on this clonotype: A read error is possible here, since a much larger clone lies one base away. The V call is TRBV20-1, the J call TRBJ2-1; 7 nucleotides agree with TRBD2. CDR3 size: 14 residues. Germline CDR1 and CDR2: DFQATT and SNEGSKA (reference sequence). As DNA, the CDR3 is TGCAGTGCTCGGGAGGCGGCCCTCCCCAATGAGCAGCTCTTC. It codes for CSAREAALPNEQLF.